The 4 T cell receptor beta chains below were found in one sample sequenced in a study of CXCR3-negative and CXCR3-positive naive CD8 T cells. Findings of the study overall: Hydrophobicity of TRB CDR3s was greater in CXCR3-positive naive cells than in CXCR3-negative naive cells.

Antigens for these TCRs are unknown. The TRB libraries of cDNA were built by UMI-labeled 5' RACE. Following a re-call of the 5' RACE reads, TCRdb has one entry per CDR3 protein and lacks DNA. The sample's table shows fewer than 140,000 distinct CDR3 sequences. Source material: naive CXCR3+ CD8+ T cells from blood. Subset given: CD45RO-CCR7+CD27+CD95- naive CD8+ T cells expressing CXCR3 (TNR3+). Source of these receptors: a human donor in good health. Some clones in this sample may be carry-over from other donors' samples.

The rearrangement joins TRBV5-1 to TRBJ2-3; the TRBD2 assignment by TCRdb is unverifiable without DNA. CDR3 length equals 15 residues. The germline V gene has CDR1 SGHRS and CDR2 YFSETQ. CDR3 sequence: CASCLRLAATDTQYF.

The V call is TRBV30, the J call TRBJ1-6; absent DNA, TCRdb's TRBD1 call cannot be checked. This CDR3 region has 15 residues. Germline V gene data show CDR1 as GTSNPN and CDR2 as SVGIG (reference sequence). The CDR3 protein is CAWSAGGQGRSPLHF.

This chain joins TRBV29-1 and TRBJ1-2. The CDR3 runs to 11 residues. CDR1 is SQVTM, CDR2 ANQGSEA, per germline. CDR3: CSEGDYYGYTF.

The rearrangement joins TRBV7-9 to TRBJ1-1; TCRdb picks TRBD1, but there is no DNA to check that call. The CDR3 contains 15 residues. Germline V gene data show CDR1 as SEHNR and CDR2 as FQNEAQ (reference sequence). CDR3 sequence: CASSLGGAPNTEAFF.